This T cell receptor (beta chain) originates from a study of early T cells in non-severe SARS-CoV-2 infection. This clonotype was found many times. Its antigen is undetermined. Trimming cost V 4 bases and J 3 bases; bases outside gene matches: 4. The germline CDR1 and CDR2 sequences are ENHRY and SYGVKD. The CDR3 is 14 amino acids. The library protocol tagged individual cDNA molecules with unique molecular identifiers. TCRdb reanalysed the 5' RACE reads using MiXCR and keeps one entry per CDR3 protein. The repertoire includes tens of thousands of distinct CDR3 sequences, 6.6% of them detected once, and less than 3% sits in the top ten. General study results and limits: VDJdb matching, biased toward anti-spike CD8 responses, missed private and CD4 specificities.

The origin of this receptor is an adult who was a healthcare worker with PCR-confirmed SARS-CoV-2 infection or an uninfected control (not recorded which). Specimen: whole blood. V is TRBV10-3 and J is TRBJ2-7; TRBD1 aligns across 9 bases. The CDR3 reads CAISGGTGNYEQYF. The CDR3 DNA is TGTGCCATCAGTGGGGGGACAGGGAACTACGAGCAGTACTTC.